The 21 T cell receptor beta chains below all came from one sample that was sequenced in a study of blood T cell repertoires in COVID-19. Method: immunoSEQ multiplex PCR; TCRdb's copy keeps in-frame clones and lacks some. The sample holds around 300,000 clones, over 75% seen once. Source material: PBMCs or T cells enriched from blood (not recorded which). These receptor sequences come from a woman in her twenties or thirties who had recovered from COVID-19.

V usage is TRBV19 and J usage is TRBJ1-1; 9 bases are shared with TRBD1. V lost 8 bases, J lost 4 bases, and 8 bases stayed unmatched. Looked up from germline, CDR1 is LNHDA and CDR2 is SQIVND (reference sequence). The CDR3 runs 14 residues. The CDR3 DNA sequence: TGTGCCAGTGAACGAGACAGGGGGAGCACTGAAGCTTTCTTT. Residues: CASERDRGSTEAFF.

The chain uses TRBV7-2 and TRBJ2-1; D is possibly TRBD2 (6 bases). Germline values: CDR1 SGHTA, CDR2 FQGNSA. This CDR3 has 19 residues. The V end was cut by 2 bases, the J end by 0 bases, with 20 bases between. The CDR3 reads CASSLLVLGGGSSYNEQFF. CDR3 in DNA: TGTGCCAGCAGCTTATTAGTTCTGGGGGGTGGGAGCTCCTACAATGAGCAGTTCTTC.

CDR3: CASSVGQGAIGNTIYF. CDR3 in DNA: TGTGCCAGCAGCGTAGGACAGGGGGCCATTGGAAACACCATATATTTT. V and J are TRBV9 and TRBJ1-3, with TRBD1 matching 10 bases. Trimming cost V 0 bases and J 3 bases; bases outside gene matches: 3. This CDR3 has 16 amino acids. Per germline, CDR1 SGDLS and CDR2 YYNGEE. The entire variable domain, with the rest obtained from reference TRBV9 and TRBJ1-3, is as follows: DSGVTQTPKHLITATGQRVTLRCSPRSGDLSVYWYQQSLDQGLQFLIQYYNGEERAKGNILERFSAQQFPDLHSELNLSSLELGDSALYFCASSVGQGAIGNTIYFGEGSWLTVV.

The chain's CDR3 is CASSYSRESNQPQHF. The CDR3 nucleotides read TGTGCCAGCAGTTACTCGCGGGAAAGCAATCAGCCCCAGCATTTT. This chain connects TRBV6-2 or TRBV6-3 to TRBJ1-5; D is undetermined. CDR3 length: 15 amino acids. Trimming left V 0 bases short and J 1 base short, with 7 bases between. Looked up from germline, CDR1 is MNHEY and CDR2 is SVGEGT.

This clone was detected only once. This sequence joins TRBV28 and TRBJ1-4, with 8 bases matching TRBD1. Germline CDR1 MDHEN, CDR2 SYDVKM. Trimming took 3 bases from V and 8 from J; bases not matched to a gene: 8. This CDR3 is built from 15 residues. The CDR3 loop is CASSFPGGNREKLFF. The CDR3 coding sequence is TGTGCCAGCAGTTTCCCAGGGGGCAATCGAGAAAAACTGTTTTTT.

The rearrangement joins TRBV29-1 to TRBJ2-7; 10 nucleotides line up with TRBD1. Germline V CDR1 and CDR2: SQVTM, ANQGSEA. V was clipped by 4 bases and J by 0 bases; unmatched bases: 3. This CDR3 comprises 14 residues. The CDR3 DNA sequence: TGCAGCGTTGGGACAGGGGGGAGCTCCTACGAGCAGTACTTC. Protein product: CSVGTGGSSYEQYF.

The chain uses TRBV3-1 (or the pseudogene TRBV3-2) and TRBJ2-1; 7 bases map to TRBD2. V dropped 0 bases and J dropped 6; count of bases not matched to a gene: 8. The CDR3 runs to 16 residues. CDR1 is LGHDT and CDR2 is YNNKEL in the germline V gene (reference sequence). For the CDR3, the DNA is TGTGCCAGCAGCCAAGATAACGCGGGAGCAGGCAATGAGCAGTTCTTC. Translated, it gives CASSQDNAGAGNEQFF.

The genes are TRBV5-5 and TRBJ1-1, with 8 bases aligning to TRBD1. This CDR3 has 12 amino acids. CDR1 and CDR2 (germline): SGHKS, YYEKEE (reference sequence). V was clipped by 0 bases and J by 8 bases; unmatched bases: 0. The CDR3 loop is CASSLGQGEAFF. In nucleotides, the CDR3 is TGTGCCAGCAGCTTGGGACAGGGGGAAGCTTTCTTT.

The chain links TRBV7-2 to TRBJ2-1, with 9 bases fitting TRBD2. The V gene's germline CDR1 is SGHTA and CDR2 FQGNSA. Trimming took 2 bases from V and 5 from J; bases not matched to a gene: 1. This CDR3 has 14 residues. DNA of the CDR3: TGTGCCAGCAGCTTACTAGCGGGGAACAATGAGCAGTTCTTC. This translates into CASSLLAGNNEQFF.

The CDR3 coding sequence is TGTGCCTGGAGTGGCCGGGAGGAGCAGTTCTTC. Its translation: CAWSGREEQFF. J is TRBJ2-1 and V is TRBV30; a possible D gene is TRBD2 (6 bases). V was clipped by 1 base and J by 10 bases, with 8 bases between them. The germline V gene has CDR1 GTSNPN and CDR2 SVGIG (reference sequence). CDR3 length: 11 residues.

The rearrangement uses TRBV5-6 and TRBJ2-3, with D possibly TRBD1 on 5 matching bases. Germline CDR1 is SGHDT and CDR2 is YYEEEE. This CDR3 spans 16 amino acids. The V and J ends lost 2 bases and 3 bases respectively, with 16 bases between them. CDR3 sequence (DNA): TGTGCCAGCAGCTTAGGACAATTTATCCGGACAGATACGCAGTATTTT. This encodes CASSLGQFIRTDTQYF.

The chain is built from TRBV10-2 and TRBJ1-5; maybe TRBD1 (6 bases). CDR1 and CDR2 from the germline V gene are WSHSY and SAAADI. V was clipped by 6 bases and J by 7 bases, with 19 bases between them. The CDR3 sequence is 15 residues long. The CDR3 region has the DNA TGCGCCAGCAGATCCCAAACAGGGAATAACCAGCCCCAGCATTTT. Protein sequence: CASRSQTGNNQPQHF.

The CDR3 nucleotides read TGTGCCAGCAGTGGACAGGATGTGGATTCACCCCTCCACTTT. Translation gives CASSGQDVDSPLHF. This chain joins TRBV2 and TRBJ1-6; D may be TRBD1 (6 bases). Germline CDR1 is SNHLY and CDR2 is FYNNEI. Trimming shortened V by 4 bases and J by 8 bases, and 12 bases separated the two germline ends. This CDR3 comprises 14 residues.

This rearrangement joins TRBV7-2 to TRBJ1-6; 7 bases fit TRBD1. There are 16 residues in the CDR3. The germline V gene has CDR1 SGHTA and CDR2 FQGNSA. V dropped 1 base and J dropped 5; count of bases not matched to a gene: 5. The CDR3 loop reads CASSLEGQINNSPLHF. The DNA of the CDR3 is TGTGCCAGCAGCTTAGAGGGACAGATTAATAATTCACCCCTCCACTTT.

The gene calls are TRBV24-1 and TRBJ2-3; 11 bases line up with TRBD2. V gave up 4 bases and J gave up 3 bases; unmatched junction bases: 5. Germline CDR1 is KGHDR and CDR2 is SFDVKD. The CDR3 is 16 amino acids. The CDR3 coding sequence is TGTGCCACCAGTGACCCCGGGACTAGCGGTACAGATACGCAGTATTTT. It specifies CATSDPGTSGTDTQYF.

The chain links TRBV4-2 to TRBJ1-4, with TRBD1 matching 7 bases. The CDR3 length is 15 residues. Germline V lookup: CDR1 LGHNA, CDR2 YNFKEQ. V lost 4 bases to trimming and J lost 6 bases; unmatched junction nucleotides: 8. CDR3 sequence (DNA): TGTGCCAGCAGCCCAGGGGGGCCCGGGGATGAAAAACTGTTTTTT. Translated: CASSPGGPGDEKLFF.

This chain joins TRBV12-5 and TRBJ2-3; D remains ambiguous. The CDR3 covers 15 residues. V lost 3 bases to trimming and J lost 2 bases, with 12 bases between them. Germline V lookup: CDR1 LGHNT, CDR2 FRNRAP. Written as DNA, the CDR3 is TGTGCTAGTGGTTTCCTGACATCGACCACAGATACGCAGTATTTT. It is translated as CASGFLTSTTDTQYF.

V and J are TRBV7-2 and TRBJ2-1; unclear D gene. Germline V gives CDR1 SGHTA, CDR2 FQGNSA. This CDR3 is built from 16 residues. Trimming shortened V by 0 bases and J by 0 bases, and 9 bases separated the two germline ends. The CDR3 DNA sequence: TGTGCCAGCAGCTTAGCGATCCCGAGCTCCTACAATGAGCAGTTCTTC. It encodes CASSLAIPSSYNEQFF.

This chain's CDR3 is CASSPTPNTEAFF. The CDR3 DNA reads TGTGCCAGCAGCCCGACACCGAACACTGAAGCTTTCTTT. The chain has TRBV7-3 and TRBJ1-1; D unclear. Trimming removed 5 bases from V and 1 base from J, with 8 bases in between. Germline V lookup: CDR1 SGHTA, CDR2 FQGTGA. The CDR3 length is 13 residues.

This clone turned up a few times. V usage is TRBV20-1 and J usage is TRBJ1-2; D not certain. V was cut by 3 bases and J by 5 bases, with 13 bases left in between. Germline V gene lookup returns CDR1 DFQATT and CDR2 SNEGSKA (reference sequence). The CDR3 is made up of 13 amino acids. The CDR3 sequence is CSASRAEGYGYTF. The DNA of the CDR3 is TGCAGTGCTAGTCGGGCGGAGGGTTATGGCTACACCTTC.

The chain recombines TRBV19 with TRBJ2-5; tentatively, D is TRBD1 (5 bases). The CDR3 is made up of 14 amino acids. Per the germline V gene, CDR1 is LNHDA and CDR2 is SQIVND (reference sequence). Trimming took off 4 bases at V and 0 bases at J, with 9 bases between the two ends. The CDR3 loop is CASSRTLYQETQYF. The CDR3, as DNA: TGTGCCAGTAGTAGGACACTGTACCAAGAGACCCAGTACTTC.